These 2 T cell receptor beta chains share one sample of origin, sequenced in a study of shared clonotypes between healthy human individuals (TCRdb year 2020). CD8 naive samples were obtained by positive selection for CCR7 among CD45RO-negative cells, yielding a CD45RA+CCR7+ population from which TemRA cells were excluded. Library preparation used the immunoSEQ multiplex PCR assay. TCRdb re-hosts the immuneACCESS table, in-frame sequences only. Its copies lack some clones; in the studies checked, an unresolved V gene accounts for under half of them, and the cause for the rest is not known. This sample holds over 800,000 clones; around 92% were observed only once. The ten top clones hold 24% of the sample. The specimen sequenced was naive CD8+ T cells sorted from blood. Per the publication, the cell subset or site label means: CD45RA+CCR7+. The origin of the receptors is a man under 40 in good health.

This clone occurred once. Other DNA sequences in the same sample also yield this CDR3. The rearrangement joins TRBV27 to TRBJ2-5; perhaps TRBD2 as D (7 bases). From germline, CDR1 is MNHEY and CDR2 SMNVEV (reference sequence). V lost 3 bases and J 4 bases, leaving 12 bases between the germline ends. The CDR3 is 14 amino acids. CDR3 DNA sequence: TGTGCCAGCAGTTTTCGGGGGGCAGGAGAGACCCAGTACTTC. The encoded protein is CASSFRGAGETQYF.

The chain recombines TRBV4-3 with TRBJ1-1; D is possibly TRBD1 (6 bases). This CDR3 region has 16 residues. V gave up 0 bases and J gave up 1 base, with 12 bases separating them. Germline CDR1 is LGHNA and CDR2 is YSLEER. The CDR3 spells CASSQDGGQTNTEAFF. CDR3 coding DNA: TGCGCCAGCAGCCAAGACGGGGGACAAACGAACACTGAAGCTTTCTTT.